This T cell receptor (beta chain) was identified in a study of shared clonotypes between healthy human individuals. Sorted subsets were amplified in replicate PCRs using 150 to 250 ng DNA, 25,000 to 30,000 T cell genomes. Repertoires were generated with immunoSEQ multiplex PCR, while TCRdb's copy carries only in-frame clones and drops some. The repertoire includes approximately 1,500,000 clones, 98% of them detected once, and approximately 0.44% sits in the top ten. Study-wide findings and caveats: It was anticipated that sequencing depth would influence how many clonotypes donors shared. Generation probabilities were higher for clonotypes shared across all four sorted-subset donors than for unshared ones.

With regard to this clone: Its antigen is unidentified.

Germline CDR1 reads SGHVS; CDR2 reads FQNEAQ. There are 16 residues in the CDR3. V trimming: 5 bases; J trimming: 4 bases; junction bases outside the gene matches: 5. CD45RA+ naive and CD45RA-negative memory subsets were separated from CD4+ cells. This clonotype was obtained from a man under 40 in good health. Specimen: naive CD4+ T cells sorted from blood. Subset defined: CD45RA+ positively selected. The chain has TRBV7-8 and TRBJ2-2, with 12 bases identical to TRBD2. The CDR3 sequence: CASSLTSGRSTGELFF. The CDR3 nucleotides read TGTGCCAGCAGCCTTACTAGCGGGAGGTCCACCGGGGAGCTGTTTTTT.